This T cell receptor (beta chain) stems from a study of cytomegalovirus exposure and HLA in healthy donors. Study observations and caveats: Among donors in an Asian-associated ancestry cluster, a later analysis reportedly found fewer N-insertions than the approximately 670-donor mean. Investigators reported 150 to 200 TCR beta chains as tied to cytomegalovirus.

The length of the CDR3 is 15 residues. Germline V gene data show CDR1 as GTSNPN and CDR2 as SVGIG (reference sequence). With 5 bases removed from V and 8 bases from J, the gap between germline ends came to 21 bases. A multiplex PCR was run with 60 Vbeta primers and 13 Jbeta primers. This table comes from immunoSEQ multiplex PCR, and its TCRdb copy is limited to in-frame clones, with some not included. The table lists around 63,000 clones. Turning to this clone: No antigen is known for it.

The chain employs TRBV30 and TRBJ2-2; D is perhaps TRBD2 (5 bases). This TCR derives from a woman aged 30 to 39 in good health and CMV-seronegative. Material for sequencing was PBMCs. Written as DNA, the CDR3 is TGTGCCTGGTTCTATAAAACCCGGGGAACGGGGGAGCTGTTTTTT. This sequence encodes CAWFYKTRGTGELFF.